The entry below describes one T cell receptor (beta chain). The antigen is undetermined. This entry is derived from a study of identifying expanded T cells in peripheral blood. Points from the study as a whole: Two-week clone count variance significantly increased as total template count grew. Over approximately two and four weeks, about 15 and 18 clones changed, versus 1.2 between replicates.

The assay was immunoSEQ multiplex PCR, and TCRdb's table has in-frame clones only and misses some. This sample carries 45,000 to 65,000 clones, roughly 80% of them seen once, and the ten largest clones take 12% to 15%. Per the germline V gene, CDR1 is ENHRY and CDR2 is SYGVKD. This CDR3 spans 14 amino acids. V lost 3 bases and J 7 bases, leaving 16 bases between the germline ends. Collection occurred without any documented infections or immune events in donors. Specimen: blood. The TCR originated in a person aged 18 to 69 in good health. V is TRBV10-3 and J is TRBJ2-7; D tentatively reads TRBD1 or TRBD2 (5 bases each). This chain's CDR3 is CAISDERGRWEQYV. DNA for the CDR3: TGTGCCATCAGTGATGAAAGGGGACGGTGGGAGCAGTACGTC.